The 10 T cell receptor beta chains listed next were all sequenced from one sample in a study of cytomegalovirus exposure and HLA in healthy donors. With 60 Vbeta and 13 Jbeta primers, the PCR was carried out. TCRdb's copy holds only in-frame clones and misses some; the assay was immunoSEQ multiplex PCR. The sample includes 300,000 or so clones, around four fifths of them seen just once. The sample taken for sequencing was PBMCs. The receptor source for this set is a woman aged 40 to 50 in good health and CMV-seropositive.

There are a few counts of this clone. J is TRBJ2-3 and V is TRBV5-1; D uncertain. This CDR3 is 14 amino acids long. V gave up 0 bases and J gave up 0 bases, with 5 bases separating them. CDR1 and CDR2 (germline): SGHRS, YFSETQ. CDR3 DNA: TGCGCCAGCAGCTTGGGGGCCAGCACAGATACGCAGTATTTT. Translation gives CASSLGASTDTQYF.

This sequence joins TRBV29-1 and TRBJ1-2; D unresolved. The V gene's germline CDR1 is SQVTM and CDR2 ANQGSEA. The CDR3 is 13 residues long. The V and J ends lost 2 bases and 4 bases respectively, with 11 bases between them. The CDR3 loop reads CSVENGVLYGYTF. The DNA of the CDR3 is TGCAGCGTTGAAAACGGGGTCCTCTATGGCTACACCTTC.

This chain joins TRBV10-2 and TRBJ1-1; possible D gene TRBD1, 5 bases. Trimming removed 2 bases at V and 5 bases at J, with 9 bases between. The CDR3 is 13 residues long. Looked up from germline, CDR1 is WSHSY and CDR2 is SAAADI. CDR3 sequence reads: CASSEGRGTEAFF. CDR3 in DNA: TGCGCCAGCAGTGAGGGGCGGGGGACTGAAGCTTTCTTT.

V gene TRBV7-9 combines with J gene TRBJ2-2, with 8 bases aligning to TRBD1. V was clipped by 6 bases and J by 1 base; unmatched bases: 7. The CDR3 sequence is 16 residues long. CDR1 and CDR2 from the germline V gene are SEHNR and FQNEAQ (reference sequence). CDR3 protein: CASSQTGTGNTGELFF. CDR3 nucleotides: TGTGCCAGCAGTCAGACCGGGACAGGGAACACCGGGGAGCTGTTTTTT.

The chain links TRBV11-3 to TRBJ2-1, with TRBD2 matching over 14 bases. The CDR3 sequence is 16 residues long. In germline, CDR1 is SGHNT, CDR2 YENEEA. V lost 5 bases and J lost 7; bases outside the gene matches: 7. The CDR3, as DNA: TGTGCCAGCAGCCTTCGGACTAGCGGGAGGCAAAATGAGCAGTTCTTC. It codes for CASSLRTSGRQNEQFF.

This clone showed up just a few times. The chain carries TRBV7-2 and TRBJ2-4; tentative D call: TRBD2 (5 bases). CDR1 and CDR2 from the germline V gene are SGHTA and FQGNSA. Trimming cost V 2 bases and J 0 bases, with 11 bases left between them. The CDR3 contains 16 residues. The CDR3 bases are TGTGCCAGCAGCTTATTAGAGCGGATAGCCAAAAACATTCAGTACTTC. It translates to CASSLLERIAKNIQYF.

A single count supports this clone. V usage is TRBV30 and J usage is TRBJ2-3; weak D call: TRBD2 (5 bases). V was pared by 0 bases and J by 2 bases, with 15 bases between. Germline-derived CDR1 and CDR2 are GTSNPN and SVGIG (reference sequence). The CDR3 loop spans 16 amino acids. The CDR3, as DNA: TGTGCCTGGAGTGTTCGGACTGTGAGTTTCACAGATACGCAGTATTTT. It encodes CAWSVRTVSFTDTQYF.

The chain joins TRBV15 to TRBJ2-1, with TRBD1 identical over 7 bases. CDR1 LNHNV and CDR2 YYDKDF come from the germline V gene (reference sequence). V was pared by 1 base and J by 7 bases, with 7 bases of the junction left unmatched. The CDR3 is made up of 15 amino acids. CDR3 bases: TGTGCCACCAGCAGAGGTCACGACAGGGTTAATGAGCAGTTCTTC. Its translation is CATSRGHDRVNEQFF.

The genes are TRBV10-3 and TRBJ1-2; no firm D call. Deletions cut 3 bases from V and 5 bases from J, with 10 bases between. The CDR3 is made up of 13 amino acids. Germline V gene sequence: CDR1 ENHRY, CDR2 SYGVKD. The CDR3 sequence: CAISDRGGYGYTF. CDR3 bases: TGTGCCATCAGTGATCGAGGCGGGTATGGCTACACCTTC.

The chain carries TRBV5-1 and TRBJ1-1; TRBD1 matches at 7 bases. Germline lookup yields CDR1 SGHRS and CDR2 YFSETQ. The CDR3 has 16 residues. With 1 base clipped from V and 7 bases from J, the junction kept 13 bases outside the gene matches. This chain's CDR3 is CASSLLRHLQGVEAFF. As DNA, the CDR3 is TGCGCCAGCAGCTTGCTCAGGCACTTGCAGGGGGTTGAAGCTTTCTTT.